A single sample is the source of the 25 T cell receptor beta chains below, sequenced in a study of glioma-infiltrating T cells after dendritic cell vaccination. The assay was immunoSEQ multiplex PCR, and TCRdb's table has in-frame clones only and misses some. The sample holds tens of thousands of clones, about 83% seen once. The input for sequencing was blood, taken before dendritic cell vaccination. The receptor source for this set is a human donor with glioblastoma.

The chain employs TRBV29-1 and TRBJ2-1, with 11 bases matching TRBD2. Germline CDR1 reads SQVTM; CDR2 reads ANQGSEA. The CDR3 totals 15 residues. J was trimmed by 8 bases and V by 8 bases; bases with no gene match: 14. The CDR3 nucleotides are TGCAGCCTTGGGGCGGTAGCGGGGGGGCCGGATGAGCAGTTCTTC. Protein sequence: CSLGAVAGGPDEQFF.

V is TRBV7-2 and J is TRBJ2-7, with D maybe TRBD1 (6 bases). Trimming removed 4 bases at V and 4 bases at J, with 17 bases between. Looked up from germline, CDR1 is SGHTA and CDR2 is FQGNSA. The CDR3 loop spans 15 amino acids. CDR3 in DNA: TGTGCCAGCAGCTCATCCGGACAGACCCGATACGAGCAGTACTTC. Amino acid sequence: CASSSSGQTRYEQYF.

Comment on this clone: The same CDR3 arises from other DNA sequences in this sample as well. The rearrangement links TRBV5-1 to TRBJ1-3; D is unresolved. Trimming stripped 0 bases from V and 1 base from J, with 8 bases between. CDR3 size: 15 residues. Germline loops: CDR1 SGHRS, CDR2 YFSETQ. CDR3 in amino acids: CASSLAPGSGNTIYF. The DNA for the CDR3 is TGCGCCAGCAGCTTGGCCCCAGGTTCTGGAAACACCATATATTTT.

The chain employs TRBV9 and TRBJ2-7; TRBD1 might be the D (5 bases). The CDR3 length is 15 residues. Germline V lookup: CDR1 SGDLS, CDR2 YYNGEE. V was cut by 3 bases and J by 0 bases, with 13 bases left in between. The CDR3 DNA is TGTGCCAGCAGCGCCGACCCAGGGTACTCCTACGAGCAGTACTTC. This encodes CASSADPGYSYEQYF.

The chain joins TRBV15 to TRBJ1-1; a weak D match, TRBD1 (5 bases). Germline CDR1 is LNHNV and CDR2 is YYDKDF (reference sequence). This CDR3 has 16 amino acids. Trimming left V 0 bases short and J 0 bases short, with 11 bases between. CDR3 residues: CATSRDLGGLNTEAFF. The CDR3 bases are TGTGCCACCAGCAGAGATCTGGGGGGATTGAACACTGAAGCTTTCTTT.

V gene TRBV16 combines with J gene TRBJ1-1; D is unclear. There are 13 residues in the CDR3. V was shortened by 0 bases and J by 4 bases, with 6 bases between the two germline ends. Germline V gives CDR1 KGHSY, CDR2 FQNENV. CDR3 loop: CASSQSGGTEAFF. The DNA of the CDR3 is TGTGCCAGCAGCCAATCTGGAGGCACTGAAGCTTTCTTT.

V gene TRBV7-2 combines with J gene TRBJ2-5, with TRBD1 matching over 8 bases. Trimming removed 1 base from V and 5 bases from J; junction bases left unmatched: 12. This CDR3 is built from 17 residues. From germline, CDR1 is SGHTA and CDR2 FQGNSA. The CDR3 sequence: CASSLDWARGRRETQYF. CDR3 sequence (DNA): TGTGCCAGCAGCTTAGACTGGGCCAGGGGGCGAAGGGAGACCCAGTACTTC. Full variable domain (outside the CDR3, taken from reference TRBV7-2 and TRBJ2-5): GAGVSQSPSNKVTEKGKDVELRCDPISGHTALYWYRQSLGQGLEFLIYFQGNSAPDKSGLPSDRFSAERTGGSVSTLTIQRTQQEDSAVYLCASSLDWARGRRETQYFGPGTRLLVL.

Turning to this clone: A junction end diverges from the germline sequence, so it may reflect a read error. The chain is built from TRBV7-7 and TRBJ2-7, with TRBD1 identical over 8 bases. Germline V gives CDR1 SSHAT, CDR2 FNYEAQ (reference sequence). There are 19 residues in the CDR3. CDR3 loop: CASSITTWTGTLYHYEQYF. In DNA, the CDR3 is TGTGCTAGCAGCATTACTACGTGGACAGGGACCCTTTATCACTACGAGCAGTACTTC.

In DNA form, the CDR3 reads TGTGCCATCAGTTGGACAGGGGCCACTGGAAACACCATATATTTT. Amino acids: CAISWTGATGNTIYF. The V call is TRBV10-3, the J call TRBJ1-3, with 9 bases fitting TRBD1. The CDR3 contains 15 residues. Trimming removed 5 bases from V and 2 bases from J; junction bases left unmatched: 4. CDR1 and CDR2 from the germline V gene are ENHRY and SYGVKD.

J is TRBJ2-1 and V is TRBV5-1; no clear D gene. The V end was cut by 5 bases, the J end by 7 bases, with 10 bases between. Germline-derived CDR1 and CDR2 are SGHRS and YFSETQ. The CDR3 has 12 amino acids. The DNA of the CDR3 is TGCGCCAGCAGGTTGCAGGCTAATGAGCAGTTCTTC. It encodes CASRLQANEQFF. Full variable domain (outside the CDR3, taken from reference TRBV5-1 and TRBJ2-1): KAGVTQTPRYLIKTRGQQVTLSCSPISGHRSVSWYQQTPGQGLQFLFEYFSETQRNKGNFPGRFSGRQFSNSRSEMNVSTLELGDSALYLCASRLQANEQFFGPGTRLTVL.

The rearrangement joins TRBV6-5 to TRBJ1-1; the match to TRBD1 covers 8 bases. The V and J ends lost 5 bases and 4 bases, in that order; junction bases with no gene match: 6. The CDR3 has 14 amino acids. Germline values: CDR1 MNHEY, CDR2 SVGAGI. CDR3 nucleotides: TGTGCCAGCAGTCTTGGACAGGGAAGCACTGAAGCTTTCTTT. Translated, it gives CASSLGQGSTEAFF.

This clone was seen only a few times. V is TRBV6-5 and J is TRBJ2-7, with TRBD1 identical over 7 bases. This CDR3 has 15 amino acids. The trim removed 6 bases at V and 4 bases at J, leaving 12 bases unmatched. Germline V gene sequence: CDR1 MNHEY, CDR2 SVGAGI. The CDR3 DNA follows: TGTGCCAGCAGAACAGACAGGGAAGGTGGTTACGAGCAGTACTTC. Translation gives CASRTDREGGYEQYF.

The chain is built from TRBV9 and TRBJ1-2, with 10 bases identical to TRBD1. Germline CDR1 is SGDLS and CDR2 is YYNGEE. With 0 bases clipped from V and 6 bases from J, the junction kept 8 bases outside the gene matches. CDR3 length equals 16 residues. CDR3 in DNA: TGTGCCAGCAGCGTAGAGGAGACAGGGGGCAGTGATGGCTACACCTTC. Residues: CASSVEETGGSDGYTF.

The CDR3 loop reads CSAAPGQGTIQYF. The CDR3 nucleotides are TGCAGCGCGGCCCCGGGACAGGGTACCATTCAGTACTTC. The gene calls are TRBV29-1 and TRBJ2-4; 9 nucleotides match TRBD1. Germline trimming cut 7 bases from V and 9 bases from J; bases unmatched to any gene: 10. The V gene's germline CDR1 is SQVTM and CDR2 ANQGSEA. The CDR3 spans 13 residues.

The genes are TRBV29-1 and TRBJ2-5; a possible D gene is TRBD2 (6 bases). The germline V gene has CDR1 SQVTM and CDR2 ANQGSEA. The CDR3 is 12 amino acids. The CDR3 loop reads CGQLGGDETQYF. CDR3 sequence (DNA): TGCGGTCAATTAGGCGGGGATGAGACCCAGTACTTC.

The chain combines TRBV27 with TRBJ2-2, with 10 bases aligning to TRBD1. This CDR3 has 15 residues. Germline assignment: CDR1 MNHEY and CDR2 SMNVEV (reference sequence). The trim removed 5 bases at V and 4 bases at J, leaving 4 bases unmatched. CDR3 coding DNA: TGTGCCAGCAGTGCCCGGGACAGGGGCACCGGGGAGCTGTTTTTT. It translates to CASSARDRGTGELFF.

The V call is TRBV7-3, the J call TRBJ1-2; D is possibly TRBD1 (5 bases). Germline CDR1 SGHTA, CDR2 FQGTGA. The CDR3 loop spans 15 amino acids. V lost 1 base and J lost 0, with 9 bases in between. CDR3 sequence (DNA): TGTGCCAGCAGCTTAAAGAACAGGACTAACTATGGCTACACCTTC. Amino acid sequence: CASSLKNRTNYGYTF.

The chain couples TRBV5-4 to TRBJ2-1; 13 bases are shared with TRBD2. V trimming: 0 bases; J trimming: 3 bases; junction bases outside the gene matches: 3. From germline, CDR1 is SGHNT and CDR2 YYREEE (reference sequence). The CDR3 length is 17 residues. Here the CDR3 DNA reads TGTGCCAGCAGCTTGGGGACTAGCGGGGGAATCTACAATGAGCAGTTCTTC. Amino acid sequence: CASSLGTSGGIYNEQFF.

CDR3 nucleotides: TGCGCCAGCCTCGACAGGGTCCACGAGCAGTACTTC. Protein sequence: CASLDRVHEQYF. V gene TRBV10-2 combines with J gene TRBJ2-7, with 7 positions matching TRBD1. This CDR3 is 12 amino acids long. V lost 8 bases and J lost 5; bases outside the gene matches: 6. The V gene's germline CDR1 is WSHSY and CDR2 SAAADI.

The chain couples TRBV7-9 to TRBJ2-1; 11 bases fit TRBD2. With V trimmed by 4 bases and J by 5 bases, 4 bases remained unmatched. This CDR3 comprises 15 residues. Germline lookup yields CDR1 SEHNR and CDR2 FQNEAQ (reference sequence). The CDR3 reads CASSSRLAGNNEQFF. CDR3 DNA sequence: TGTGCCAGCAGCTCCCGACTAGCGGGAAACAATGAGCAGTTCTTC. Combining the CDR3 with reference TRBV7-9 and TRBJ2-1 gives the whole variable domain DTGVSQNPRHKITKRGQNVTFRCDPISEHNRLYWYRQTLGQGPEFLTYFQNEAQLEKSRLLSDRFSAERPKGSFSTLEIQRTEQGDSAMYLCASSSRLAGNNEQFFGPGTRLTVL.

The chain carries TRBV19 and TRBJ1-2; the match to TRBD1 covers 8 bases. The germline gives CDR1 LNHDA, CDR2 SQIVND (reference sequence). With V trimmed by 5 bases and J by 8 bases, 13 bases remained unmatched. This CDR3 has 15 amino acids. This CDR3 is CASSPRTGLPAGYTF. DNA for the CDR3: TGTGCCAGTAGTCCCCGGACAGGGCTCCCGGCAGGCTACACCTTC.

This clone was observed at least ten times. The V call is TRBV6-1, the J call TRBJ1-1, with D maybe TRBD1 (6 bases). The CDR3 contains 15 residues. Germline CDR1 is MNHNS and CDR2 is SASEGT. With 0 bases removed from V and 2 bases from J, the gap between germline ends came to 10 bases. DNA for the CDR3: TGTGCCAGCAGTGAAGCTGCAGGGGCTAACACTGAAGCTTTCTTT. It translates to CASSEAAGANTEAFF.

The CDR3 DNA is TGTGCCAGCAGCCAGGACAGGGCAGGCAATCAGCCCCAGCATTTT. Its translation: CASSQDRAGNQPQHF. The V call is TRBV7-2, the J call TRBJ1-5; 8 nucleotides line up with TRBD1. The junction had 5 bases not matched to a gene; V was cut back by 5 bases and J by 2 bases. Germline CDR1 is SGHTA and CDR2 is FQGNSA. The CDR3 has 15 residues. Combining the CDR3 with reference TRBV7-2 and TRBJ1-5 gives the whole variable domain GAGVSQSPSNKVTEKGKDVELRCDPISGHTALYWYRQSLGQGLEFLIYFQGNSAPDKSGLPSDRFSAERTGGSVSTLTIQRTQQEDSAVYLCASSQDRAGNQPQHFGDGTRLSIL.

CDR3 sequence reads: CASSVMGLAGEDYEQYF. The CDR3, as DNA: TGTGCCAGCAGCGTAATGGGGCTAGCGGGAGAGGACTACGAGCAGTACTTC. This chain joins TRBV9 and TRBJ2-7; 10 bases are shared with TRBD2. There are 17 residues in the CDR3. V lost 1 base to trimming and J lost 3 bases; unmatched junction nucleotides: 10. CDR1 is SGDLS, CDR2 YYNGEE, per germline.

Only one count was recorded for this clone. The V and J genes are TRBV5-1 and TRBJ1-4; D is possibly TRBD1 (6 bases). CDR3 length: 14 residues. With 4 bases removed from V and 6 bases from J, the gap between germline ends came to 13 bases. The germline gives CDR1 SGHRS, CDR2 YFSETQ. The DNA for the CDR3 is TGCGCCAGCAGCATACAGGGTAGCGATGAAAAACTGTTTTTT. Amino acids: CASSIQGSDEKLFF.